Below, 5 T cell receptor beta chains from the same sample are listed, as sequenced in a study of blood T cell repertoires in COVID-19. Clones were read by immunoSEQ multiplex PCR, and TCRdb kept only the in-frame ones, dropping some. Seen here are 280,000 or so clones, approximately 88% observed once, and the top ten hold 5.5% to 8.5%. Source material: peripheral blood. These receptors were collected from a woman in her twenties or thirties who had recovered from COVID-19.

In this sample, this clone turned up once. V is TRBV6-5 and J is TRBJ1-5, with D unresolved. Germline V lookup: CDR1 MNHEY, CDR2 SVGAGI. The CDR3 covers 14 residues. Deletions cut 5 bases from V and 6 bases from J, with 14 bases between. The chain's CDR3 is CASSPVIMVQPQHF. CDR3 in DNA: TGTGCCAGCAGTCCGGTTATTATGGTTCAGCCCCAGCATTTT.

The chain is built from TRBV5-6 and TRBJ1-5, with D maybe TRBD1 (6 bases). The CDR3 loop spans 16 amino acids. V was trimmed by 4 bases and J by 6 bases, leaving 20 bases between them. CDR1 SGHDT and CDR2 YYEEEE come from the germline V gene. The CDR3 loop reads CASSRVRQGRAQPQHF. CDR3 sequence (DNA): TGTGCCAGCAGCCGAGTCCGCCAGGGGCGGGCTCAGCCCCAGCATTTT. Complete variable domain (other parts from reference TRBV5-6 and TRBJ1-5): DAGVTQSPTHLIKTRGQQVTLRCSPKSGHDTVSWYQQALGQGPQFIFQYYEEEERQRGNFPDRFSGHQFPNYSSELNVNALLLGDSALYLCASSRVRQGRAQPQHFGDGTRLSIL.

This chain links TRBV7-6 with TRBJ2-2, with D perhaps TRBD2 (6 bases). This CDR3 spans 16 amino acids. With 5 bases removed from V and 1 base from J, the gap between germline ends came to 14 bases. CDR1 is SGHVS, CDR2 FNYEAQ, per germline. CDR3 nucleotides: TGTGCCAGCAGCCCCCCCGGGAGACTGAACACCGGGGAGCTGTTTTTT. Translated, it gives CASSPPGRLNTGELFF.

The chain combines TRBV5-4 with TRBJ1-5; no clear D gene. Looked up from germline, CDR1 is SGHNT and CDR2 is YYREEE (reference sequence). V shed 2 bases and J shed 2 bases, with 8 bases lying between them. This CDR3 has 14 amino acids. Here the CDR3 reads CASSLKPGNQPQHF. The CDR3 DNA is TGTGCCAGCAGCTTAAAACCGGGCAATCAGCCCCAGCATTTT.

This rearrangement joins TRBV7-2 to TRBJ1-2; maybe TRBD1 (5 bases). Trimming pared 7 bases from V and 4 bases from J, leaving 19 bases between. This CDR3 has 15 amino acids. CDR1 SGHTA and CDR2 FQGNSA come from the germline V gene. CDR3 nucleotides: TGTGCCAGCAACCCATCCGGGGGACGGAGCTATGGCTACACCTTC. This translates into CASNPSGGRSYGYTF.